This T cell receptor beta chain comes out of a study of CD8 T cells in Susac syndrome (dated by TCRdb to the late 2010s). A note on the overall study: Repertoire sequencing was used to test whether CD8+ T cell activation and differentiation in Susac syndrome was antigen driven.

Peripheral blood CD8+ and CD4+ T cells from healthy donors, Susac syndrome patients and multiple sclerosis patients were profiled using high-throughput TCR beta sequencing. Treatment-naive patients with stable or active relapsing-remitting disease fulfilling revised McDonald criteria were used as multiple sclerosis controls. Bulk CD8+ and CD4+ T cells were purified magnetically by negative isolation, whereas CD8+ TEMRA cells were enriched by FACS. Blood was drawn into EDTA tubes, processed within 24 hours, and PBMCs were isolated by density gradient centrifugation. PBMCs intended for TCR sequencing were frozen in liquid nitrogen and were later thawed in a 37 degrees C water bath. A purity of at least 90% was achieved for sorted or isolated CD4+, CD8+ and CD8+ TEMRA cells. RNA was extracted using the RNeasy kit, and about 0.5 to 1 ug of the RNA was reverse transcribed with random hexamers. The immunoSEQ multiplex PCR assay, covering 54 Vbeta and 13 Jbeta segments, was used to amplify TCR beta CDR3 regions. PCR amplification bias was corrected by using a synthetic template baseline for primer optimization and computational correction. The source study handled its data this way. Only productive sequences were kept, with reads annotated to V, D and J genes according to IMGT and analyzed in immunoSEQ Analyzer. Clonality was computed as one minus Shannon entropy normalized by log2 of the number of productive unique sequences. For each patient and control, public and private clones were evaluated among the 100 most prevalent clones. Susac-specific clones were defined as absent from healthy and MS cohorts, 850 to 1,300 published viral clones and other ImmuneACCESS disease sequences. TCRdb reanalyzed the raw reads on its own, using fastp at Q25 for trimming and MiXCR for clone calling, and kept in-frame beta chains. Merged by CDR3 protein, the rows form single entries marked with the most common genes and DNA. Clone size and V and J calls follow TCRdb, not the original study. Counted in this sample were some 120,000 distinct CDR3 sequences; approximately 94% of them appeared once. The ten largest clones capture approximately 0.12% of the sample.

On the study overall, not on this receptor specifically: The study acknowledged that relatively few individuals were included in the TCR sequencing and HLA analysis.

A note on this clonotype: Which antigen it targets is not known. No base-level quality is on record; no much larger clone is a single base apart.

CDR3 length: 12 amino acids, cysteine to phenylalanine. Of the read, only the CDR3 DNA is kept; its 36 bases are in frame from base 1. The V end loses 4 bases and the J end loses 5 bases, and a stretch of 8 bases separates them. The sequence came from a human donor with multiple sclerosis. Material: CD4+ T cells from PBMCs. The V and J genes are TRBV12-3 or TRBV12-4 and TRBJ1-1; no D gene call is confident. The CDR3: CASSWASTEAFF. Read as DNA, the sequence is TGTGCCAGCAGTTGGGCCTCGACTGAAGCTTTCTTT.